The 9 T cell receptor beta chains given below trace back to one sample, sequenced in a study of beta chain features in type 1 diabetes (dated by TCRdb to 2016 to 2019). Library preparation used the immunoSEQ multiplex PCR assay. All of the isolated RNA was reverse transcribed with the High Capacity cDNA Reverse Transcription Kit, so expressed TCRB transcripts were sequenced. Sourced from immuneACCESS, this table was stored by TCRdb with only in-frame sequences that have V and J called. A share of the clones is absent; for the studies checked, an unresolved V gene accounts for under half, and the remainder has no known explanation. The sample records 300,000 to 400,000 clones, less than 10% of which are singletons. The top ten clones comprise less than 0.45% of the sample. What was sequenced was central memory CD4+ T cells from blood. The source of these receptors is a woman younger than 30 in good health.

In its sample, this clone was seen a few times. The gene calls are TRBV7-2 and TRBJ2-1; D gene unclear. This CDR3 is 11 amino acids long. The germline gives CDR1 SGHTA, CDR2 FQGNSA. V was cut by 5 bases and J by 9 bases, with 8 bases left in between. CDR3: CASSLHLEQFF. The CDR3 coding sequence is TGTGCCAGCAGCCTACACCTTGAGCAGTTCTTC.

As concerns this clone: At one boundary the junction diverges from the germline segment, which might be a read error. The gene calls are TRBV28 and TRBJ2-4, with D perhaps given as TRBD1 or TRBD2 (5 bases each). This CDR3 is built from 11 residues. CDR1 MDHEN and CDR2 SYDVKM come from the germline V gene. CDR3 nucleotide sequence: TGTGCCAGCAGTTCAGCCGGGACGCACAACTTC. Residues: CASSSAGTHNF.

This clone was detected a few times. Here the CDR3 reads CASSTRGKETQYF. The CDR3 coding sequence is TGCGCCAGCAGCACCAGGGGCAAAGAGACCCAGTACTTC. The chain has TRBV5-1 and TRBJ2-5; a weak D match, TRBD1 (6 bases). Germline lookup yields CDR1 SGHRS and CDR2 YFSETQ. The germline V and J ends were trimmed by 4 bases and 3 bases, with 10 bases remaining between them. The CDR3 loop spans 13 amino acids.

This clone came up a few times. This chain links TRBV29-1 with TRBJ2-3; TRBD1 agrees at 7 bases. The CDR3 extends over 12 amino acids. Germline lookup yields CDR1 SQVTM and CDR2 ANQGSEA. Unmatched junction bases numbered 4, after V lost 7 bases and J lost 3 bases. The CDR3: CSGGQITDTQYF. DNA of the CDR3: TGCAGCGGGGGACAGATAACAGATACGCAGTATTTT.

This clone was detected only a few times. The chain joins TRBV9 to TRBJ2-3, with 15 bases fitting TRBD2. Germline V CDR1 and CDR2: SGDLS, YYNGEE. This CDR3 is built from 18 residues. J gave up 1 base and V 4 bases, and 7 bases lay outside the gene matches. The DNA for the CDR3 is TGTGCCAGCAGCCTCGGGACTAGCGGGAGGTGGGGCACAGATACGCAGTATTTT. It encodes CASSLGTSGRWGTDTQYF. Full variable domain (rest looked up from reference TRBV9 and TRBJ2-3): DSGVTQTPKHLITATGQRVTLRCSPRSGDLSVYWYQQSLDQGLQFLIQYYNGEERAKGNILERFSAQQFPDLHSELNLSSLELGDSALYFCASSLGTSGRWGTDTQYFGPGTRLTVL.

This chain uses TRBV6-4 with TRBJ2-5, with 7 bases identical to TRBD2. CDR3 length: 20 residues. Germline trimming cut 0 bases from V and 0 bases from J; bases unmatched to any gene: 16. Per germline, CDR1 MRHNA and CDR2 SNTAGT. The CDR3 DNA sequence: TGTGCCAGCAGTGACTCACGGCAGCGCGGGGGTCGATTGTACCAAGAGACCCAGTACTTC. Translated, it gives CASSDSRQRGGRLYQETQYF.

This clone has a count of ten or more. The chain joins TRBV2 to TRBJ2-3; D is perhaps TRBD1 (6 bases). This CDR3 is built from 14 residues. Germline-derived CDR1 and CDR2 are SNHLY and FYNNEI. Trimming stripped 6 bases from V and 1 base from J, with 11 bases between. CDR3: CASSYRVRTDTQYF. For the CDR3, the DNA is TGTGCCAGCAGCTACAGGGTTCGCACAGATACGCAGTATTTT.

This clone was picked up many times. The chain links TRBV19 to TRBJ2-1, with D possibly TRBD2 on 6 matching bases. V was pared by 3 bases and J by 5 bases, with 29 bases between. There are 20 residues in the CDR3. CDR1 LNHDA and CDR2 SQIVND come from the germline V gene (reference sequence). The CDR3 region is CASSIISGGRDDLWDNEQFF. The CDR3 region has the DNA TGTGCCAGTAGTATTATCTCCGGAGGGCGGGACGACCTTTGGGACAATGAGCAGTTCTTC. Full variable domain (outside the CDR3, taken from reference TRBV19 and TRBJ2-1): DGGITQSPKYLFRKEGQNVTLSCEQNLNHDAMYWYRQDPGQGLRLIYYSQIVNDFQKGDIAEGYSVSREKKESFPLTVTSAQKNPTAFYLCASSIISGGRDDLWDNEQFFGPGTRLTVL.

The V gene is TRBV4-2, the J gene TRBJ2-5; the D gene is possibly TRBD1 (6 bases). CDR3 length equals 15 residues. With 0 bases removed from V and 1 base from J, the gap between germline ends came to 9 bases. Germline CDR1 is LGHNA and CDR2 is YNFKEQ. The CDR3: CASSQDWDTQETQYF. The CDR3 coding sequence is TGTGCCAGCAGCCAAGACTGGGACACCCAAGAGACCCAGTACTTC.